This TCR beta chain was recovered during a study of cytomegalovirus exposure and HLA in healthy donors. About the study: The 95 to 150 validation repertoires and the approximately 700 first-cohort repertoires shared a platform, a later analysis reported. Findings of the study overall: The classifier reportedly diagnosed cytomegalovirus status with high sensitivity and specificity. In a later analysis, first-cohort TCR clusters were found to tend to co-occur in the 130 or so validation repertoires. TCR beta chains numbering about 160 were designated cytomegalovirus-associated.

Libraries were prepared by immunoSEQ multiplex PCR; TCRdb keeps only in-frame clonotypes and omits some of them. The data contain 80,000 to 100,000 clones, roughly 87% of them singletons. This CDR3 has 15 residues. As concerns this clone: What it binds is unknown.

The specimen sequenced was PBMCs. This clonotype was obtained from a woman aged 30 to 39 in good health and CMV-seronegative. The chain combines TRBV21-1 with TRBJ1-1; the D call TRBD1 from the table was never checked on the DNA. TRBV21-1 is a listed pseudogene. The CDR3 DNA is TGTGCCAGCAGCAAAGCGGGGGCGGGGAACACTGAAGCTTTCTTT. Amino acid sequence: CASSKAGAGNTEAFF.